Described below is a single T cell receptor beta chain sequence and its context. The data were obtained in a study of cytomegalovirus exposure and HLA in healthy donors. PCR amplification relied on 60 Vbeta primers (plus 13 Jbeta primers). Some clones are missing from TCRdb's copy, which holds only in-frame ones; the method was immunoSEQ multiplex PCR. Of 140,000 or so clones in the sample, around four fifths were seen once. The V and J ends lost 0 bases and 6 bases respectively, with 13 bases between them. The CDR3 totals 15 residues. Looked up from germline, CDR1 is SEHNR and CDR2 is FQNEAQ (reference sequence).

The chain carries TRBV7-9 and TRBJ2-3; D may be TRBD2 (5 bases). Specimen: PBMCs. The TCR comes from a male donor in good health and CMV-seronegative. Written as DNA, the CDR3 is TGTGCCAGCAGCTTAGCTGGTTCGGGGTGGGATACGCAGTATTTT. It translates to CASSLAGSGWDTQYF.